The 5 T cell receptor beta chains below all came from one sample that was sequenced in a study of T cells in Graves' hyperthyroidism and ophthalmopathy. TCR beta CDR3 region amplification was performed from RNA transcripts. First-round RT-PCR targeting the TCR CDR3 was performed with the HTBI primer set. TCRdb fed the multiplex PCR reads into MiXCR, producing one record per CDR3 protein. The data show under 350,000 distinct CDR3 sequences, about 15% seen once. Sequencing was done on a sample of blood. Receptor source: a woman aged 55-75 years with Graves' ophthalmopathy.

V and J are TRBV6-1 and TRBJ1-1, with 11 nucleotides matching TRBD1. The length of the CDR3 is 15 residues. The germline gives CDR1 MNHNS, CDR2 SASEGT. The V segment lost 6 bases and the J segment 5 bases; nucleotides outside the gene matches: 8. The CDR3 DNA sequence: TGTGCCAGCAGGCCGGTGGGACAGGGGGGTACTGAAGCTTTCTTT. It yields the protein CASRPVGQGGTEAFF.

In its sample, this clonotype was seen many times. V usage is TRBV20-1 and J usage is TRBJ1-1; D not certain. Germline V gene lookup returns CDR1 DFQATT and CDR2 SNEGSKA (reference sequence). Trimming took 1 base from V and 6 from J, leaving 12 bases between them. CDR3 length equals 13 residues. The chain's CDR3 is CSARVKRMAEAFF. The DNA for the CDR3 is TGCAGTGCTAGAGTTAAGCGTATGGCTGAAGCTTTCTTT.

This clonotype occurred a few times. The J gene is TRBJ2-1, the V gene TRBV20-1; D is perhaps TRBD2 (6 bases). Germline V gene lookup returns CDR1 DFQATT and CDR2 SNEGSKA (reference sequence). This CDR3 comprises 17 residues. V gave up 1 base and J gave up 2 bases, with 18 bases separating them. CDR3 in amino acids: CSARGRRRDGPYNEQFF. In DNA form, the CDR3 reads TGCAGTGCTAGAGGCAGGAGGAGGGACGGCCCCTACAATGAGCAGTTCTTC.

Many counts were recorded for this clonotype. The rearrangement joins TRBV7-2 to TRBJ1-1; 9 positions match TRBD1. After removal of 3 bases from V and 5 bases from J, the junction contained 4 bases not matched to a gene. Germline loops: CDR1 SGHTA, CDR2 FQGNSA. The CDR3 runs 14 residues. The CDR3 here is CASSLDRGRTEAFF. The CDR3 nucleotides are TGTGCCAGCAGCTTGGACAGGGGAAGGACTGAAGCTTTCTTT.

V is TRBV19 and J is TRBJ1-1; 9 bases line up with TRBD1. Germline values: CDR1 LNHDA, CDR2 SQIVND (reference sequence). Trimming cost V 9 bases and J 2 bases; bases outside gene matches: 4. The CDR3 sequence is 13 residues long. The CDR3 region has the DNA TGTGCCAGCGGGACAGGGCCCAACACTGAAGCTTTCTTT. Protein product: CASGTGPNTEAFF.